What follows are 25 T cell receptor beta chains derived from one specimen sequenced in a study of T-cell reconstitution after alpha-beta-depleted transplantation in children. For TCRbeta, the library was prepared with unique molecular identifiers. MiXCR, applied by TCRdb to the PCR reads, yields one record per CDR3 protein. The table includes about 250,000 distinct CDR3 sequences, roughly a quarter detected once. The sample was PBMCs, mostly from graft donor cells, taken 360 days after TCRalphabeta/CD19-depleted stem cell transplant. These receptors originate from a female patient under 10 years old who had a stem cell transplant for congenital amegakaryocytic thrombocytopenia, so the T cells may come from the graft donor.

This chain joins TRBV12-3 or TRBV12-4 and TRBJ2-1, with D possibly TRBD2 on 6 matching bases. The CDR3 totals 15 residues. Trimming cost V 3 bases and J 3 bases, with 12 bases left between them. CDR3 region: CASSFQPGLYNEQFF. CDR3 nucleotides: TGTGCCAGCAGTTTCCAGCCGGGACTCTACAATGAGCAGTTCTTC.

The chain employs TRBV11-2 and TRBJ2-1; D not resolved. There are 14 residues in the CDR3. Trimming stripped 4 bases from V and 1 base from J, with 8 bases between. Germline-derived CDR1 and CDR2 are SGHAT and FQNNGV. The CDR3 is CASSSSRSYNEQFF. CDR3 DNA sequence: TGTGCCAGCAGCTCGAGTAGGTCCTACAATGAGCAGTTCTTC. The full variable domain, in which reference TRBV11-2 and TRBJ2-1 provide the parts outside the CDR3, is EAGVAQSPRYKIIEKRQSVAFWCNPISGHATLYWYQQILGQGPKLLIQFQNNGVVDDSQLPKDRFSAERLKGVDSTLKIQPAKLEDSAVYLCASSSSRSYNEQFFGPGTRLTVL.

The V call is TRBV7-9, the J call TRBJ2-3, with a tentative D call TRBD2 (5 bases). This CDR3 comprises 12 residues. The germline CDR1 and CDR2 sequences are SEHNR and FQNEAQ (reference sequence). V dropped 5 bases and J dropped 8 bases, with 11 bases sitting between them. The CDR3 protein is CASSTLEGTQYF. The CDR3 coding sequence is TGTGCCAGCAGCACCCTCGAGGGTACGCAGTATTTT.

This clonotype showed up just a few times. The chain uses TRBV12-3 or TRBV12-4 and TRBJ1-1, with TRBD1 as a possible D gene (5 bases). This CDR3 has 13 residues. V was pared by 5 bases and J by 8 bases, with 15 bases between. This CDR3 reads CASSPDLWGEAFF. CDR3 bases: TGTGCCAGCAGTCCAGACCTATGGGGCGAAGCTTTCTTT.

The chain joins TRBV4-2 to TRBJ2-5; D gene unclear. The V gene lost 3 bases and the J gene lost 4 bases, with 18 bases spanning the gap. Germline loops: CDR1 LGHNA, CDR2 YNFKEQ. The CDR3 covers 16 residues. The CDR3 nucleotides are TGTGCCAGCAGCCAGCTCCCCGGGCCCACGGCAGAGACCCAGTACTTC. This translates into CASSQLPGPTAETQYF.

The CDR3, as DNA: TGTGCCAGCAGCTCAACTAGCGAGAACACAGATACGCAGTATTTT. This encodes CASSSTSENTDTQYF. V usage is TRBV12-3 or TRBV12-4 and J usage is TRBJ2-3, with 7 nucleotides matching TRBD2. The CDR3 loop spans 15 amino acids. V gave up 6 bases and J gave up 2 bases; unmatched junction bases: 8.

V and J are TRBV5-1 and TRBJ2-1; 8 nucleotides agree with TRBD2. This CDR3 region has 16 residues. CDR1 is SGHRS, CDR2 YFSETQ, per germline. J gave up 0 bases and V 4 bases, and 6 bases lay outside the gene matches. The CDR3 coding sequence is TGCGCCAGCAGCAGACTAGCGCGAAGCTCCTACAATGAGCAGTTCTTC. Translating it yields CASSRLARSSYNEQFF.

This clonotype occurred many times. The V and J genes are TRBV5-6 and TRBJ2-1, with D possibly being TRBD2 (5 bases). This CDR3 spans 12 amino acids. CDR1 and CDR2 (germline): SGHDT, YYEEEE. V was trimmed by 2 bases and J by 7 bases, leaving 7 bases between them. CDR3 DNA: TGTGCCAGCAGCTTTACGGGGAATGAGCAGTTCTTC. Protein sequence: CASSFTGNEQFF. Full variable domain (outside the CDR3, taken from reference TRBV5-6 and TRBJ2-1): DAGVTQSPTHLIKTRGQQVTLRCSPKSGHDTVSWYQQALGQGPQFIFQYYEEEERQRGNFPDRFSGHQFPNYSSELNVNALLLGDSALYLCASSFTGNEQFFGPGTRLTVL.

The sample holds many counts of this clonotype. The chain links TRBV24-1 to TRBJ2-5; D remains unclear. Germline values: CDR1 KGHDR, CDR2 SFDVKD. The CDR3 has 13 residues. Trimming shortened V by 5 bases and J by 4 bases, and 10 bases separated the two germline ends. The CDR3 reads CATSAQVSETQYF. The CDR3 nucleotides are TGTGCCACCAGTGCCCAGGTATCAGAGACCCAGTACTTC.

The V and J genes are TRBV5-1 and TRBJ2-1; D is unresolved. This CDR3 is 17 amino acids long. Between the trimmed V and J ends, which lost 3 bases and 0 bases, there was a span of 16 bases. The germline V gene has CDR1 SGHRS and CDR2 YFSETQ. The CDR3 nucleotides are TGCGCCAGCAGCTCCGACACTCAAGGTTTCTCCTACAATGAGCAGTTCTTC. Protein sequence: CASSSDTQGFSYNEQFF.

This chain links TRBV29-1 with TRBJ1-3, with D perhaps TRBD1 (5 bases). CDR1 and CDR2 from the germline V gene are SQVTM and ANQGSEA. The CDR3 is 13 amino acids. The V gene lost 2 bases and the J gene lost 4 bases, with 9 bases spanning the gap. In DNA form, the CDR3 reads TGCAGCGTTGAAACCGGGGCCGGAAACACCATATATTTT. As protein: CSVETGAGNTIYF. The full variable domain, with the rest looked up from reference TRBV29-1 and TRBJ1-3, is SAVISQKPSRDICQRGTSLTIQCQVDSQVTMMFWYRQQPGQSLTLIATANQGSEATYESGFVIDKFPISRPNLTFSTLTVSNMSPEDSSIYLCSVETGAGNTIYFGEGSWLTVV.

The CDR3 nucleotides read TGCGCCAGCAGCCAAGATCCAGGCCATAGCAATCAGCCCCAGCATTTT. Translating it yields CASSQDPGHSNQPQHF. This chain uses TRBV4-3 with TRBJ1-5; no firm D call. Trimming stripped 0 bases from V and 0 bases from J, with 9 bases between. The CDR3 is 16 residues long. The germline gives CDR1 LGHNA, CDR2 YSLEER.

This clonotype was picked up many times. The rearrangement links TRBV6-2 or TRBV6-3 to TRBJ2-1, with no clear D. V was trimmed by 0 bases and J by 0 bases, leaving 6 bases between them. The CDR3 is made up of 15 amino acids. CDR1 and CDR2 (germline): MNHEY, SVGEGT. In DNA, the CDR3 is TGTGCCAGCAGTTACTCGTGGGGCTCCTACAATGAGCAGTTCTTC. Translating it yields CASSYSWGSYNEQFF.

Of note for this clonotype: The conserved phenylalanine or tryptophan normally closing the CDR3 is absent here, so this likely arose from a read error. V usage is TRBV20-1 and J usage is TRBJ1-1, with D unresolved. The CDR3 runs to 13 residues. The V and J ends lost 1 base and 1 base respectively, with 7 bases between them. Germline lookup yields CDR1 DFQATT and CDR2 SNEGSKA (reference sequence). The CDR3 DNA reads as TGCAGTGCTAGAGTCGGCGGGAACACTGAAGCTTTCTAT. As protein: CSARVGGNTEAFY.

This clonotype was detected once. The CDR3 coding sequence is TGCAGTGCGGCAGGAGTGGTCGAGCAGTACTTC. Translated: CSAAGVVEQYF. The V gene is TRBV20-1, the J gene TRBJ2-7; unclear D gene. CDR1 DFQATT and CDR2 SNEGSKA come from the germline V gene (reference sequence). The V gene lost 6 bases and the J gene lost 6 bases, with 12 bases spanning the gap. CDR3 length: 11 residues.

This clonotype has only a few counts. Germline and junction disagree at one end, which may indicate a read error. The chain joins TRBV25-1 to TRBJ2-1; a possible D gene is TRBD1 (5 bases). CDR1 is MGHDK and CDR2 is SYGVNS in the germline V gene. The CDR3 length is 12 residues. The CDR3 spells CASSEGRGERFF. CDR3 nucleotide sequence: TGTGCCAGCAGTGAGGGTAGGGGCGAGCGGTTCTTC.

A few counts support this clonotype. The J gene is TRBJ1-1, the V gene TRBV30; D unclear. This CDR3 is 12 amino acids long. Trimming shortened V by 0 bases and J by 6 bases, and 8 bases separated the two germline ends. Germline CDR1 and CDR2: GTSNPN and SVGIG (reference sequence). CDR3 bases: TGTGCCTGGAGTGTGCCTCGCGCTGAAGCTTTCTTT. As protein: CAWSVPRAEAFF. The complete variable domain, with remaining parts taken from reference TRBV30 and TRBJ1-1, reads SQTIHQWPATLVQPVGSPLSLECTVEGTSNPNLYWYRQAAGRGLQLLFYSVGIGQISSEVPQNLSASRPQDRQFILSSKKLLLSDSGFYLCAWSVPRAEAFFGQGTRLTVV.

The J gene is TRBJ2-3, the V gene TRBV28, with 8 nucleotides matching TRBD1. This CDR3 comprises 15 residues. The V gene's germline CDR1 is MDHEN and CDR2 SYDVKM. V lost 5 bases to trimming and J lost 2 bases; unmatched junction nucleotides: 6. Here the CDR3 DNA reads TGTGCCAGCAGTCCCTCGGACAGGGACACAGATACGCAGTATTTT. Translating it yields CASSPSDRDTDTQYF.

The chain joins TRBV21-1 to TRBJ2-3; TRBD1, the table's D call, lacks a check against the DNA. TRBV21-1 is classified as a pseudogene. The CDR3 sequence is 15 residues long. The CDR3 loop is CASSKPGQGTDTQYF. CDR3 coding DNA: TGTGCCAGCAGCAAACCGGGACAGGGCACAGATACGCAGTATTTT.

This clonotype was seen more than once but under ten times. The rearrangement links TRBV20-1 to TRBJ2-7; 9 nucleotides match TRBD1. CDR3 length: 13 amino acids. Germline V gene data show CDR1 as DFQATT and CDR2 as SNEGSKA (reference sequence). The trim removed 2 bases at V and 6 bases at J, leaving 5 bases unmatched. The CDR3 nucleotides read TGCAGTGCTAGAACGACAGGGGGTTCCGAGCAGTACTTC. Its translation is CSARTTGGSEQYF.

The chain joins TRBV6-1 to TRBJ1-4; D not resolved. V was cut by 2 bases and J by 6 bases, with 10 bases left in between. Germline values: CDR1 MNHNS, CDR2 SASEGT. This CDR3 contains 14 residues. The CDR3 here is CASSEWQADEKLFF. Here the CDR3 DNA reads TGTGCCAGCAGTGAATGGCAGGCCGATGAAAAACTGTTTTTT.

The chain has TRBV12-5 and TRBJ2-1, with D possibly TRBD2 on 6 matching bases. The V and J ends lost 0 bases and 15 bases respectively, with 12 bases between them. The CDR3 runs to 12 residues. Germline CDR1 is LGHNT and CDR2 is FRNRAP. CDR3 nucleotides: TGTGCTAGTGGTTTGGTAGGGACTCGTCCGTTCTTC. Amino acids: CASGLVGTRPFF.

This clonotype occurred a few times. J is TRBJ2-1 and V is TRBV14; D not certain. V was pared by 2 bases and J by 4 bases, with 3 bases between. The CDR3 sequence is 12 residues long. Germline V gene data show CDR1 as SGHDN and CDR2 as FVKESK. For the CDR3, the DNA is TGTGCCAGCAGCCAACTATACAATGAGCAGTTCTTC. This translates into CASSQLYNEQFF.

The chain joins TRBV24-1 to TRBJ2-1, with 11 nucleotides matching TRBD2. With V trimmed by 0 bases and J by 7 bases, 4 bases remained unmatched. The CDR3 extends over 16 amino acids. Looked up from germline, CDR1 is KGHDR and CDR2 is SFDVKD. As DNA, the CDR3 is TGTGCCACCAGTGATTTGCGACTAGCGGGACCGAATGAGCAGTTCTTC. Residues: CATSDLRLAGPNEQFF.

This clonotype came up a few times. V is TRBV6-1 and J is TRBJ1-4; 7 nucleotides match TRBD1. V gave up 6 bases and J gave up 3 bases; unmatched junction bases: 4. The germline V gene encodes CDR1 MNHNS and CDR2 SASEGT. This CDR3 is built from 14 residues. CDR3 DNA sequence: TGTGCCAGCAGGAACAGGGGTGCTAATGAAAAACTGTTTTTT. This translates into CASRNRGANEKLFF.